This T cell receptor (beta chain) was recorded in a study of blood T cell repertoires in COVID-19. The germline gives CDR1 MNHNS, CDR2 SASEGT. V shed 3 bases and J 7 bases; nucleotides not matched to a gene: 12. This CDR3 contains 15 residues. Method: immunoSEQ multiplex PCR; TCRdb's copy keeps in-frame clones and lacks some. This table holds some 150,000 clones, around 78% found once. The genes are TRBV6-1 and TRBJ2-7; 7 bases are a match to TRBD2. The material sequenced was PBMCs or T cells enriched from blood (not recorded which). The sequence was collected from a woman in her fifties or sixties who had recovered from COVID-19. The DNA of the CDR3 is TGTGCCAGCAGTGACCCCAGAGCATCAGCGGGGGAGCAGTACGTC. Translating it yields CASSDPRASAGEQYV.